The following is a TCR beta chain sequence with its context. The antigen is not known. Produced via immunoSEQ multiplex PCR; TCRdb's table is partial and in-frame only. The top ten clones hold over 0.55% of a sample with 74,000 or so clones, around 93% of them seen once. These data come from a study of graft-versus-host responses after intestinal transplantation. V was shortened by 5 bases and J by 1 base, with 12 bases between the two germline ends. This CDR3 spans 15 amino acids. Germline values: CDR1 LNHDA, CDR2 SQIVND (reference sequence). Study-level findings and limits: Detection of GvH clones occurred in recipient marrow, and some had their first appearance in ileum or blood.

The input for sequencing was PBMCs, taken 98 days after intestinal transplantation. The J gene is TRBJ1-5, the V gene TRBV19; D call uncertain. The origin of this receptor is a human patient who received an intestinal transplant, so some T cells may come from the graft donor. The CDR3 DNA sequence: TGTGCCAGTAGTGTTGGAGACCGGAGCAATCAGCCCCAGCATTTT. Protein sequence: CASSVGDRSNQPQHF.